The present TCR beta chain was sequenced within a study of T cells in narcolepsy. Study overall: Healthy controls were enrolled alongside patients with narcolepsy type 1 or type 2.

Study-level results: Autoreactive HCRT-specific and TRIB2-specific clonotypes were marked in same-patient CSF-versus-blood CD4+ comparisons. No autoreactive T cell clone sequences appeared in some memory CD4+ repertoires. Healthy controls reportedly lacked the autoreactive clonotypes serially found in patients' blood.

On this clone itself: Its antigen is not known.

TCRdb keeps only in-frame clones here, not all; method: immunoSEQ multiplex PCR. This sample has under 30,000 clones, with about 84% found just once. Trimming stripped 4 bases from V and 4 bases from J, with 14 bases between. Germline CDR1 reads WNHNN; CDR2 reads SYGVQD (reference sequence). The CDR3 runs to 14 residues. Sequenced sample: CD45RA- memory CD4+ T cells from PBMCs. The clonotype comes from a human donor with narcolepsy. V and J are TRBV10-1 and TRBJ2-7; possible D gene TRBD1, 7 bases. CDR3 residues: CASSGGDSRYEQYF. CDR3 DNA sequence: TGCGCCAGCAGTGGGGGGGACAGCCGTTACGAGCAGTACTTC.